This entry lists 8 T cell receptor beta chains sequenced from one sample in a study of T cells expressing NK-cell markers. Using the 5' RACE reads, TCRdb records one entry per CDR3 protein without DNA. This listing includes under 600,000 distinct CDR3 sequences. The sample taken for sequencing was blood T cells: a sorted CD56 or NKG2C T cell subset, CD4+ or CD8+ T cells, or bulk PBMC T cells (not recorded which). Source of these receptors: a woman between 50 and 59 years old in good health.

The chain links TRBV21-1 to TRBJ1-5. TRBV21-1 is an annotated pseudogene. This CDR3 is 14 amino acids long. CDR3 sequence: CASSKDSQVQPQHF.

This rearrangement joins TRBV4-1 to TRBJ1-4; lacking DNA, the TRBD1 call made by TCRdb goes unchecked. The CDR3 covers 17 residues. Germline V lookup: CDR1 MGHRA, CDR2 YSYEKL. CDR3 loop: CASSPLGGVRTNEKLFF.

The CDR3 protein is CASGTDMNTEAFF. V is TRBV19 and J is TRBJ1-1. The CDR3 length is 13 residues. Germline CDR1 reads LNHDA; CDR2 reads SQIVND (reference sequence). The variable domain in full, completed from reference TRBV19 and TRBJ1-1, reads DGGITQSPKYLFRKEGQNVTLSCEQNLNHDAMYWYRQDPGQGLRLIYYSQIVNDFQKGDIAEGYSVSREKKESFPLTVTSAQKNPTAFYLCASGTDMNTEAFFGQGTRLTVV.

The CDR3 region is CASSWGQSSGNTIYF. This chain joins TRBV5-1 and TRBJ1-3; TCRdb outputs TRBD1, but without DNA this stays unchecked. CDR3 length equals 15 residues. Per the germline V gene, CDR1 is SGHRS and CDR2 is YFSETQ.

The chain couples TRBV5-1 to TRBJ1-5. Germline V gene sequence: CDR1 SGHRS, CDR2 YFSETQ. CDR3 size: 14 residues. CDR3 in amino acids: CASSLGSVDQPQHF.

The chain couples TRBV2 to TRBJ2-2; TCRdb designates TRBD2, a call that cannot be tested without DNA. CDR3 length: 18 residues. Germline V gene lookup returns CDR1 SNHLY and CDR2 FYNNEI. CDR3 loop: CASSEVFGRQTNTGELFF. The full variable domain, with the rest looked up from reference TRBV2 and TRBJ2-2, is EPEVTQTPSHQVTQMGQEVILRCVPISNHLYFYWYRQILGQKVEFLVSFYNNEISEKSEIFDDQFSVERPDGSNFTLKIRSTKLEDSAMYFCASSEVFGRQTNTGELFFGEGSRLTVL.

This chain links TRBV12-5 with TRBJ1-2; absent DNA, TCRdb's TRBD1 call cannot be checked. The CDR3 extends over 14 amino acids. Germline assignment: CDR1 LGHNT and CDR2 FRNRAP. The CDR3: CASGWRTGDYGYTF. Variable domain in full (rest from reference TRBV12-5 and TRBJ1-2): DARVTQTPRHKVTEMGQEVTMRCQPILGHNTVFWYRQTMMQGLELLAYFRNRAPLDDSGMPKDRFSAEMPDATLATLKIQPSEPRDSAVYFCASGWRTGDYGYTFGSGTRLTVV.

V and J are TRBV19 and TRBJ1-1. Germline CDR1 and CDR2: LNHDA and SQIVND (reference sequence). The CDR3 runs 13 residues. The CDR3 spells CASSLQMNTEAFF.